The TCR beta chain described here comes from a study of T cell changes during pregnancy in multiple sclerosis (dated by TCRdb to the late 2010s). In terms of the full investigation: The study looked at changes in the T cell repertoire across pregnancy in women with multiple sclerosis.

The germline V end is reduced by 7 bases and the J end by 1 base; junction bases left unmatched: 10. According to the germline V gene (reference sequence), CDR1 reads MNHEY and CDR2 reads SMNVEV. The CDR3 runs 16 residues from the cysteine to the phenylalanine. The kept DNA is CDR3 alone, 48 bases in frame from the first base. The library came from the immunoSEQ multiplex PCR assay. TCRdb obtained this table from immuneACCESS and retained in-frame rearrangements with V and J assigned. These tables miss some clones; where compared with another copy, unresolved V genes account for less than half of the shortfall, and the remainder is unexplained. For this sample the table gives more than 30,000 clones, of which over 75% were detected only once. The biggest ten clones account for about 5.8% of the sample. In regard to this clone: Its recognized antigen is unknown. One base away there is no much larger clone; base qualities are not given.

The material was CD8+ T cells from peripheral blood mononuclear cells, obtained in the second trimester of pregnancy. The rearrangement combines TRBV27 with TRBJ1-1, with 9 bases matching TRBD1. The TCR was taken from a female donor with multiple sclerosis, enrolled in a pregnancy study. CDR3 loop: CASKIYPGQGNTEAFF. The DNA reads as follows: TGTGCCAGCAAAATATATCCGGGACAGGGGAACACTGAAGCTTTCTTT.